These 9 T cell receptor beta chains originate from one sample sequenced in a study of tumor and adjacent non-tumor tissue in lung cancer. This sample's RNA came from whole unsorted tissue. TCRbeta libraries were built with three rounds of nested PCR, modified from ARM-PCR. From the multiplex PCR reads, TCRdb called clonotypes with MiXCR, one entry per CDR3 protein. The data show approximately 150,000 distinct CDR3 sequences, approximately 70% seen once. Sequenced material: lung tumor tissue. These receptors were collected from a man aged 55-75 years with small cell lung cancer.

A word on this clonotype: A much larger clone sits a single nucleotide away, making a read error possible. The chain joins TRBV20-1 to TRBJ2-1; D assignment may be TRBD1 or TRBD2 (5 bases each). Germline V gives CDR1 DFQATT, CDR2 SNEGSKA (reference sequence). This CDR3 is 14 amino acids long. Trimming cost V 0 bases and J 6 bases, with 12 bases left between them. The DNA of the CDR3 is TGCAGTGCTAGAGATTCCGGGGCCATCAATGAGCAGTTCTTC. Protein sequence: CSARDSGAINEQFF.

As regards this clonotype: Just one base apart from a much larger clone, this may be a read error. The chain joins TRBV10-3 to TRBJ2-6; 8 bases line up with TRBD1. The CDR3 sequence is 17 residues long. V shed 11 bases, J shed 0 bases, and the junction held 12 bases outside the gene matches. Germline values: CDR1 ENHRY, CDR2 SYGVKD. Here the CDR3 reads CAVTSGQAFSGANVLTF. For the CDR3, the DNA is TGTGCCGTCACCTCGGGACAGGCCTTCTCTGGGGCCAACGTCCTGACTTTC.

V usage is TRBV11-2 and J usage is TRBJ2-1; D is perhaps TRBD1 or TRBD2 (5 bases each). The CDR3 contains 13 residues. Per germline, CDR1 SGHAT and CDR2 FQNNGV. The V end lost 7 bases, the J end lost 6 bases, and 13 bases lay between the germline ends. CDR3 DNA sequence: TGTGCCAGCACTCCGGGACGCCCCAATGAGCAGTTCTTC. Its protein is CASTPGRPNEQFF. Filled out from reference TRBV11-2 and TRBJ2-1, the complete variable domain reads EAGVAQSPRYKIIEKRQSVAFWCNPISGHATLYWYQQILGQGPKLLIQFQNNGVVDDSQLPKDRFSAERLKGVDSTLKIQPAKLEDSAVYLCASTPGRPNEQFFGPGTRLTVL.

A word on this clonotype: It may be a read error: a sequence one base away is much more abundant. As DNA, the CDR3 is TGTGCCACCTTTGACCGAAACACCGGGGAGCTGTTTTTT. Translating it yields CATFDRNTGELFF. The gene calls are TRBV24-1 and TRBJ2-2; D is undetermined. The ends were cut back, 9 bases at V and 2 bases at J, with 9 bases in the middle. CDR1 and CDR2 from the germline V gene are KGHDR and SFDVKD. CDR3 length equals 13 residues.

To note about this clonotype: One junction end does not reproduce the germline sequence, and a read error may be involved. This rearrangement joins TRBV4-2 to TRBJ2-5, with D uncertain. Germline loops: CDR1 LGHNA, CDR2 YNFKEQ. The CDR3 sequence is 14 residues long. CDR3 in amino acids: CASSPGIGPETQYF. CDR3 nucleotide sequence: TGTGCCAGCAGTCCCGGTATAGGCCCCGAGACTCAGTACTTC.

This clonotype has a single count. Given a much more abundant clone one base away, this may be a read error. Without the conserved terminal phenylalanine or tryptophan, this CDR3 likely stems from a read error. The chain joins TRBV6-1 to TRBJ1-2; 7 bases agree with TRBD1. Trimming at V came to 5 bases and at J to 8 bases, leaving 8 bases not matched to a gene. CDR1 and CDR2 (germline): MNHNS, SASEGT. This CDR3 spans 13 amino acids. In DNA form, the CDR3 reads TGTGCCAGCAGTCCGACAGGGATTCAGGGCTACACCTCC. This gives the protein CASSPTGIQGYTS.

On this clonotype itself: A read error is possible here, since a much larger clone lies one base away. The genes are TRBV20-1 and TRBJ2-5; D remains unclear. The germline V gene has CDR1 DFQATT and CDR2 SNEGSKA (reference sequence). The CDR3 loop spans 11 amino acids. The CDR3 DNA sequence: TGCAGTGCTAGAGAACTGGAGACCCACTACTTC. The encoded protein is CSARELETHYF.

Concerning this clonotype: One end of the junction is discordant with germline, which a read error may explain. The chain employs TRBV11-2 and TRBJ2-3; possibly TRBD1 for D (6 bases). CDR3 size: 16 residues. CDR1 is SGHAT and CDR2 is FQNNGV in the germline V gene. DNA of the CDR3: TGTGCCAGCAACTCAACTCTAGAAGGGGGAACAGATGCGCAGTATTTT. This sequence encodes CASNSTLEGGTDAQYF.

On this clonotype itself: This may stem from a read error, because a much larger clone lies one nucleotide away. J is TRBJ2-7 and V is TRBV20-1, with D possibly matching TRBD2 (5 bases). Trimming shortened V by 4 bases and J by 3 bases, and 31 bases separated the two germline ends. The CDR3 extends over 19 amino acids. From germline, CDR1 is DFQATT and CDR2 SNEGSKA (reference sequence). CDR3 loop: CSANPILGNSSGVFYEQYF. CDR3 DNA: TGCAGTGCTAACCCCATCTTAGGAAATTCAAGCGGTGTTTTCTACGAGCAGTACTTC.